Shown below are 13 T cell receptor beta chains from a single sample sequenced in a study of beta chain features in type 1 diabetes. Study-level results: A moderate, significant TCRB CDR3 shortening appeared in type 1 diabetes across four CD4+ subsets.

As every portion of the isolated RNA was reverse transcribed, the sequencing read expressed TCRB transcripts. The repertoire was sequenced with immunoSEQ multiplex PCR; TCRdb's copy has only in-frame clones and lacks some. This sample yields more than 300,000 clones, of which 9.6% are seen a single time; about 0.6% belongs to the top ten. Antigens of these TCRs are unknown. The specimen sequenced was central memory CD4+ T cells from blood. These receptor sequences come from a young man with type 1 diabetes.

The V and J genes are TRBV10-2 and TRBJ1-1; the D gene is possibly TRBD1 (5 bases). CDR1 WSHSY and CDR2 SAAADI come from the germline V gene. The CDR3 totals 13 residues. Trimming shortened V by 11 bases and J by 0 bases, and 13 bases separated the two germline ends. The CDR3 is CACQQDMNTEAFF. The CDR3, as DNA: TGCGCCTGCCAGCAGGACATGAACACTGAAGCTTTCTTT.

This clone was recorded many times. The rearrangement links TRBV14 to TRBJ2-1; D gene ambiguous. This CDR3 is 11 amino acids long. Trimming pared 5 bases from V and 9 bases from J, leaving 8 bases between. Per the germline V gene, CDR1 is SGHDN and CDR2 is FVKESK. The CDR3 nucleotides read TGTGCCAGCAGCACGAGCGTTGAGCAGTTCTTC. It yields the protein CASSTSVEQFF.

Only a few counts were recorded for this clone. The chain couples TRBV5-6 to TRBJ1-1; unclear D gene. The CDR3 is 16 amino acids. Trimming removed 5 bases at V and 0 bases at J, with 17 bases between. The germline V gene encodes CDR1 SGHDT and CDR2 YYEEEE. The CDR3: CASSSPLGNMNTEAFF. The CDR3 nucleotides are TGTGCCAGCAGTTCCCCCTTGGGAAACATGAACACTGAAGCTTTCTTT.

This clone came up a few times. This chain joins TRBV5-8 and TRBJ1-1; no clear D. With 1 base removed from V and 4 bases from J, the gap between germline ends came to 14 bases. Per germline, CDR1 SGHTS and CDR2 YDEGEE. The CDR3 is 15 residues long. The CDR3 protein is CASSLIGVWSTEAFF. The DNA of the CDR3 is TGTGCCAGCAGCTTGATCGGGGTATGGAGCACTGAAGCTTTCTTT. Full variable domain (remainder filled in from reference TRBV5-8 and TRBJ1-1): EAGVTQSPTHLIKTRGQQATLRCSPISGHTSVYWYQQALGLGLQFLLWYDEGEERNRGNFPPRFSGRQFPNYSSELNVNALELEDSALYLCASSLIGVWSTEAFFGQGTRLTVV.

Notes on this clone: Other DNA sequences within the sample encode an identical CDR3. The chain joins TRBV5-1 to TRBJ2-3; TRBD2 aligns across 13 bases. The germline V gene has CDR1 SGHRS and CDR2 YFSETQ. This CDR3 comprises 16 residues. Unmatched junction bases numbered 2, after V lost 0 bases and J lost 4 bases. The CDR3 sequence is CASSLGLAGGSDTQYF. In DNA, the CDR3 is TGCGCCAGCAGCTTGGGACTAGCGGGGGGTTCAGATACGCAGTATTTT.

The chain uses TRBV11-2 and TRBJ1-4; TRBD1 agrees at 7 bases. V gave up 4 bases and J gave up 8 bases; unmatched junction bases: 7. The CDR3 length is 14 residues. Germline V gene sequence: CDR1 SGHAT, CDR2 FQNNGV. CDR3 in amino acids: CASSSRQGSEKLFF. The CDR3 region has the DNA TGTGCCAGCAGCTCTCGACAGGGATCCGAAAAACTGTTTTTT.

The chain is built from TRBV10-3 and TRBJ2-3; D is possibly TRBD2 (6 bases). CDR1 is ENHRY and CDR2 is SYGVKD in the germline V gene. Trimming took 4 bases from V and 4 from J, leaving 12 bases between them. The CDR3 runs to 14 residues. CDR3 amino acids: CAISGGGAADTQYF. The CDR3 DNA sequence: TGTGCCATCAGTGGCGGAGGGGCCGCAGATACGCAGTATTTT.

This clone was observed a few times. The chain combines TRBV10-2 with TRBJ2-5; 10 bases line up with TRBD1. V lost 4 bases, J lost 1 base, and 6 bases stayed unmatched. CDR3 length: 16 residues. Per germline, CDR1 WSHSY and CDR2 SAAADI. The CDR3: CASSAGQGDTQETQYF. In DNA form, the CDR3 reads TGCGCCAGCAGTGCTGGACAGGGGGATACCCAAGAGACCCAGTACTTC.

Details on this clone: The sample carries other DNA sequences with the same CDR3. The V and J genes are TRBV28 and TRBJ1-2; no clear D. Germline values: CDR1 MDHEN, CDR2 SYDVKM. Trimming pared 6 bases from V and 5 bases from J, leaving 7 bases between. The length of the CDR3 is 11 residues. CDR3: CASSLQYGYTF. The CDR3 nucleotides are TGTGCCAGCAGCCTTCAGTATGGCTACACCTTC.

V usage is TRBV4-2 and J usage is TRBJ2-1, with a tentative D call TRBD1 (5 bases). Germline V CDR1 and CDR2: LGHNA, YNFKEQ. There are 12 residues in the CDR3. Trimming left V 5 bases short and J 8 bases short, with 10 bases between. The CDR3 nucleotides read TGTGCCAGCAGCTTGCTAGGGGATGAGCAGTTCTTC. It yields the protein CASSLLGDEQFF.

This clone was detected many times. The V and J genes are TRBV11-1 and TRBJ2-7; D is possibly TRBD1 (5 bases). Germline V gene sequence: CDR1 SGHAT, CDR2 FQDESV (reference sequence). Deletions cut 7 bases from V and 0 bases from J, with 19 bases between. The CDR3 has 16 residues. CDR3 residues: CASTHRQGLSSYEQYF. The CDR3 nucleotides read TGTGCCAGCACCCACCGTCAGGGTCTCTCCTCCTACGAGCAGTACTTC.

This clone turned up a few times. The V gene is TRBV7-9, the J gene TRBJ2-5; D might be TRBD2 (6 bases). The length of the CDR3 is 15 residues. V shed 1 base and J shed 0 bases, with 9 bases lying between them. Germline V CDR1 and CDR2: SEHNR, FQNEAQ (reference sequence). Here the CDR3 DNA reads TGTGCCAGCAGCTTAGGCGGGACTTACCAAGAGACCCAGTACTTC. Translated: CASSLGGTYQETQYF. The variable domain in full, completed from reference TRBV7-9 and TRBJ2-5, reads DTGVSQNPRHKITKRGQNVTFRCDPISEHNRLYWYRQTLGQGPEFLTYFQNEAQLEKSRLLSDRFSAERPKGSFSTLEIQRTEQGDSAMYLCASSLGGTYQETQYFGPGTRLLVL.

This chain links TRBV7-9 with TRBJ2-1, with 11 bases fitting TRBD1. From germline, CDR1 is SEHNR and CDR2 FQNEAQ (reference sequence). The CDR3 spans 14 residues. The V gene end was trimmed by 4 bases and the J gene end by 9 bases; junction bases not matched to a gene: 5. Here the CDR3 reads CASSSGQGAREQFF. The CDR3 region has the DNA TGTGCCAGCAGCTCAGGACAGGGGGCACGTGAGCAGTTCTTC.